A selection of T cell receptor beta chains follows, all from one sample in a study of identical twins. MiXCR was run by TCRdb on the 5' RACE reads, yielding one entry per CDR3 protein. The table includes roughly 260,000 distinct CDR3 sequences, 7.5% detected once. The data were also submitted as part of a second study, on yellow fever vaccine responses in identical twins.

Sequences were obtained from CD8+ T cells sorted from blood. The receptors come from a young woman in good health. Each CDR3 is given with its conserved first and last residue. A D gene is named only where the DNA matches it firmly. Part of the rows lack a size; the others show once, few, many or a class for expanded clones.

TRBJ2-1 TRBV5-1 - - TGCGCCAGCAGCTTGAGCGCGGAGTTCTCCTGCAATGAGCAGTTCTTC CASSLSAEFSCNEQFF
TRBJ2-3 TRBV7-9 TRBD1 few TGTGCCAGCAGCCACAGGGGGCTGGGAGATACGCAGTATTTT CASSHRGLGDTQYF
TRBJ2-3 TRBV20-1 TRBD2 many TGCAGTTGGGGACCGGGAGGGTTTACAGATACGCAGTATTTT CSWGPGGFTDTQYF
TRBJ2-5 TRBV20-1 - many TGCAGTGCTAGAGGAGGAGGGGGCCAAGAGACCCAGTACTTC CSARGGGGQETQYF
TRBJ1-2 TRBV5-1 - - TGCGCCAGCAGCTTGGCCTCGGGGGGCTATGGCTACACCTTC CASSLASGGYGYTF
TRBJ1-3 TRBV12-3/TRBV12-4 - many TGTGCCAGCACACTCTGGGACACCATATATTTT CASTLWDTIYF
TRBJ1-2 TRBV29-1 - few TGCAGCGTTGGGACTCGGGATCAGGGCCATAACTATGGCTACACCTTC CSVGTRDQGHNYGYTF
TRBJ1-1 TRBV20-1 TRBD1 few TGCAGTGCCGGAACCCATGACAGGGGGCTTGGTGGCACTGAAGCTTTCTTT CSAGTHDRGLGGTEAFF
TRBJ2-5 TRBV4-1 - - TGCGCCAGCAGCCAACCGGGACACAACCAAGAGACCCAGTACTTC CASSQPGHNQETQYF
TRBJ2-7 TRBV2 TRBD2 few TGTGCCAGCAGCGACCCCACTAGCGGGAGGACCTACGAGCAGTACTTC CASSDPTSGRTYEQYF
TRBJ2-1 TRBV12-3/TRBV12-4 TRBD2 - TGTGCCAGCAGTGAGCGGGAGGGGTTCGGCAATGAGCAGTTCTTC CASSEREGFGNEQFF
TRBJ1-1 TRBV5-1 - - TGCGCCAGCAGCTTGTCGGCAGGGTGGACTGAAGCTTTCTTT CASSLSAGWTEAFF
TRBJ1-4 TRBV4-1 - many TGCGCCAGCAGCCCCCGCGGGGCAACTAATGAAAAACTGTTTTTT CASSPRGATNEKLFF
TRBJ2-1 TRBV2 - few TGTGCCAGCAGTGAAGCGATGAACAACAATAACAATGAGCAGTTCTTC CASSEAMNNNNNEQFF
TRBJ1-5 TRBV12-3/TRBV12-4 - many TGTGCCAGCAGTTTTGTTGGGGGGGCCGGACGGATAAGCAATCAGCCCCAGCATTTT CASSFVGGAGRISNQPQHF
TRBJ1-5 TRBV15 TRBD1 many TGTGCCACCAGCAACGGACAGGTGAACAATCAGCCCCAGCATTTT CATSNGQVNNQPQHF
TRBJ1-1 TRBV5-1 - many TGCGCCAGCAGCTTGATCGACAGCGCCGTGAACACTGAAGCTTTCTTT CASSLIDSAVNTEAFF
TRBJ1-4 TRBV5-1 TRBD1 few TGCGCCAGCAGCCTTGTCCCCCGGACAGGGAATGAAAAACTGTTTTTT CASSLVPRTGNEKLFF
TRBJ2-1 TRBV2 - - TGTGCCAGCGACTCGGGCAGGGCGTGGAATGAGCAGTTCTTC CASDSGRAWNEQFF
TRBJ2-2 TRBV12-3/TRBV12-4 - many TGTGCCAGCAGTTTAGGGGGGGCCCCCACCGGGGAGCTGTTTTTT CASSLGGAPTGELFF
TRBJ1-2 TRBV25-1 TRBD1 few TGTGCCAGCAGCCACCCAGGGGGTTCCTATGGCTACACCTTC CASSHPGGSYGYTF
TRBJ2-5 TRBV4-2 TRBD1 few TGTGCCAGCAGCGACGGACAGGGGGGCTTCCAAGAGACCCAGTACTTC CASSDGQGGFQETQYF
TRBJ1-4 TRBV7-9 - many TGTGCCAGCAGCCCCGTTCAGGGGAGTACTGAAAAACTGTTTTTT CASSPVQGSTEKLFF
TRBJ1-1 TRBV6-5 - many TGTGCCAGCAGTTACGGTCGAGTAGACACTGAAGCTTTCTTT CASSYGRVDTEAFF
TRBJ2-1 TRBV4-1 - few TGCGCCAGCAGCCAAGACCTCGTTGGTGAGCAGTTCTTC CASSQDLVGEQFF
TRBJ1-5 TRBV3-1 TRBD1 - TGTGCCTGCAGTTTAGGGCCGGGACAGGGGGCCGGGAGCAATCAGCCCCAGCATTTT CACSLGPGQGAGSNQPQHF
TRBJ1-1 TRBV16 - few TGTGCCAGCAGCCAACAACCGATAACGAACACTGAAGCTTTCTTT CASSQQPITNTEAFF
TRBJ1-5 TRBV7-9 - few TGTGCCAGCAGCGAGGATAGGGACATGGAAATGCATTTT CASSEDRDMEMHF
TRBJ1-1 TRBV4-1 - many TGCGCCAGCAGCCAAGATTCGGCAGTCGGGGGACCCGCTGAAGCTTTCTTT CASSQDSAVGGPAEAFF
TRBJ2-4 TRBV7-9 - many TGTGCCAGCAGCTTAGCGCTTGGAGTACAGTACTTC CASSLALGVQYF
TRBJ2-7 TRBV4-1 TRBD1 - TGCGCCAGCAGCTACTCCGGGACAGGGGGCGCTTCCTACGAGCAGTACTTC CASSYSGTGGASYEQYF
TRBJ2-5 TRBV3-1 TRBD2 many TGTGCCAGCAGCCAAGATGAGGGACTAGCGGACCACCAAGAGACCCAGTACTTC CASSQDEGLADHQETQYF
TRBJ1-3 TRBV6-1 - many TGTGCCAGCAGTGAAGAACAGGGTACAGGACCGGACACCATATATTTT CASSEEQGTGPDTIYF
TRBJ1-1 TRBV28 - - TGTGCCAGCAACCCTCCCGTGCGCGGGGGCACTGAAGCTTTCTTT CASNPPVRGGTEAFF
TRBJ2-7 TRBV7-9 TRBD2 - TGTGCCAGCACCTTAGCGGGAGGAATAGACGAGCAGTACTTC CASTLAGGIDEQYF
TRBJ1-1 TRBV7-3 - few TGTGCCAGCAGCCGCCACTCAGGGGACGGTGAAGCTTTCTTT CASSRHSGDGEAFF
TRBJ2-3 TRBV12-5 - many TGTGCTAGTGGTTTGGGGGGGCGAGATACGCAGTATTTT CASGLGGRDTQYF
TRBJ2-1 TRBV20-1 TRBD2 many TGCAGTGCAAAACGTTATAGCGGGAGAGGGAATGAGCAGTTCTTC CSAKRYSGRGNEQFF
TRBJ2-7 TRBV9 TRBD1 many TGTGCCAGCAGCGGAGGGACAGGGAGCTCCTACGAGCAGTACTTC CASSGGTGSSYEQYF
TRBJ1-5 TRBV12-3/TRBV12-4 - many TGTGCCAGCAGTTATTCCCCCGGCAGGCGGGTTCAGCCCCAGCATTTT CASSYSPGRRVQPQHF